This entry lists 22 T cell receptor beta chains sequenced from one sample in a study of blood T cell repertoires in COVID-19. Some clones are missing from TCRdb's copy, which holds only in-frame ones; the method was immunoSEQ multiplex PCR. The sample lists approximately 390,000 clones, around 87% occurring once. Sequenced material: peripheral blood. Receptors originate from an older woman with COVID-19, enrolled during active disease.

This clone appeared a single time. The chain carries TRBV18 and TRBJ2-2, with 7 bases aligning to TRBD1. The CDR3 sequence is 15 residues long. Germline trimming cut 4 bases from V and 0 bases from J; bases unmatched to any gene: 2. The germline gives CDR1 KGHSH, CDR2 LQKENI. CDR3 DNA: TGTGCCAGCTCACGGGACAGCGCGAACACCGGGGAGCTGTTTTTT. Its protein product is CASSRDSANTGELFF.

This clone turned up a few times. V and J are TRBV6-5 and TRBJ2-7; 9 bases align to TRBD1. Germline values: CDR1 MNHEY, CDR2 SVGAGI. The V and J ends lost 5 bases and 3 bases, in that order; junction bases with no gene match: 5. The CDR3 runs 14 residues. The CDR3 spells CASSPGTGFYEQYF. As DNA, the CDR3 is TGTGCCAGCAGTCCCGGGACAGGGTTCTACGAGCAGTACTTC.

The chain is built from TRBV11-1 and TRBJ1-2; 7 bases match TRBD1. The germline V gene encodes CDR1 SGHAT and CDR2 FQDESV (reference sequence). This CDR3 contains 15 residues. The V gene end was trimmed by 0 bases and the J gene end by 2 bases; junction bases not matched to a gene: 3. CDR3 amino acids: CASSLARQGNYGYTF. In nucleotides, the CDR3 is TGTGCCAGCAGCTTAGCCCGACAGGGAAACTATGGCTACACCTTC.

CDR3 residues: CASSSGTGVNYGYTF. Here the CDR3 DNA reads TGCGCCAGCAGTTCCGGGACAGGGGTTAACTATGGCTACACCTTC. The rearrangement joins TRBV5-1 to TRBJ1-2; TRBD1 matches at 10 bases. The V segment lost 5 bases and the J segment 1 base; nucleotides outside the gene matches: 5. The length of the CDR3 is 15 residues. Germline V lookup: CDR1 SGHRS, CDR2 YFSETQ.

CDR3 DNA: TGTGCGACAGGGGGCGAAAGTCAGCCCCAGCATTTT. It yields the protein CATGGESQPQHF. This chain joins TRBV2 and TRBJ1-5, with 10 positions matching TRBD1. The CDR3 has 12 amino acids. Germline CDR1 reads SNHLY; CDR2 reads FYNNEI.

The chain combines TRBV3-1 (or the pseudogene TRBV3-2) with TRBJ2-7; a weak D match, TRBD1 (5 bases). CDR1 and CDR2 (germline): LGHDT, YNNKEL (reference sequence). The V gene lost 3 bases and the J gene lost 4 bases, with 13 bases spanning the gap. This CDR3 is built from 14 residues. CDR3 nucleotides: TGTGCCAGCAGCCATTTGTTTAGGGGTTACGAGCAGTACTTC. Residues: CASSHLFRGYEQYF.

The rearrangement uses TRBV7-3 and TRBJ1-5; 8 bases map to TRBD1. V shed 5 bases, J shed 6 bases, and the junction held 15 bases outside the gene matches. Germline V lookup: CDR1 SGHTA, CDR2 FQGTGA. The CDR3 spans 17 residues. The CDR3 is CASSPRIRTGRGQPQHF. The CDR3 nucleotides read TGTGCCAGCAGCCCCCGGATAAGGACAGGGAGGGGTCAGCCCCAGCATTTT. The variable domain in full, with the rest retrieved from reference TRBV7-3 and TRBJ1-5, is GAGVSQTPSNKVTEKGKYVELRCDPISGHTALYWYRQSLGQGPEFLIYFQGTGAADDSGLPNDRFFAVRPEGSVSTLKIQRTERGDSAVYLCASSPRIRTGRGQPQHFGDGTRLSIL.

V usage is TRBV7-3 and J usage is TRBJ2-3; TRBD1 matches at 7 bases. This CDR3 spans 13 amino acids. J was trimmed by 6 bases and V by 5 bases; bases with no gene match: 5. In germline, CDR1 is SGHTA, CDR2 FQGTGA. CDR3 sequence: CASSDRVTDTQYF. DNA of the CDR3: TGTGCCAGCAGCGACAGGGTTACGGATACGCAGTATTTT.

V and J are TRBV5-6 and TRBJ1-2; 9 nucleotides line up with TRBD1. With V trimmed by 1 base and J by 4 bases, 14 bases remained unmatched. This CDR3 is 18 amino acids long. Germline V lookup: CDR1 SGHDT, CDR2 YYEEEE. This CDR3 reads CASSLSRGTGSPTYGYTF. CDR3 in DNA: TGTGCCAGCAGCTTGTCCCGGGGGACAGGGAGCCCCACCTATGGCTACACCTTC.

This clone was found once. V usage is TRBV5-4 and J usage is TRBJ1-2, with D hard to call. Germline values: CDR1 SGHNT, CDR2 YYREEE (reference sequence). V lost 1 base, J lost 8 bases, and 12 bases lay in between. The CDR3 has 13 amino acids. In DNA, the CDR3 is TGTGCCAGCAGCTTGCCCCCCTTCGAGGGCTACACCTTC. Its protein product is CASSLPPFEGYTF. Together with reference TRBV5-4 and TRBJ1-2, the CDR3 gives the full variable domain: ETGVTQSPTHLIKTRGQQVTLRCSSQSGHNTVSWYQQALGQGPQFIFQYYREEENGRGNFPPRFSGLQFPNYSSELNVNALELDDSALYLCASSLPPFEGYTFGSGTRLTVV.

The genes are TRBV29-1 and TRBJ2-5; 9 bases agree with TRBD2. CDR1 is SQVTM and CDR2 is ANQGSEA in the germline V gene. This CDR3 has 14 amino acids. Germline trimming cut 3 bases from V and 5 bases from J; bases unmatched to any gene: 7. The CDR3 is CSVDPTSGVETQYF. CDR3 in DNA: TGCAGCGTTGACCCGACTAGCGGCGTGGAGACCCAGTACTTC.

This clone was seen just once. The J gene is TRBJ1-2, the V gene TRBV11-3; 8 positions agree with TRBD1. Germline V gene lookup returns CDR1 SGHNT and CDR2 YENEEA. This CDR3 is built from 15 residues. The V gene end was trimmed by 0 bases and the J gene end by 10 bases; junction bases not matched to a gene: 10. CDR3 region: CASSLDPDRDSAYTF. In DNA, the CDR3 is TGTGCCAGCAGCTTAGATCCGGACAGGGACTCTGCCTACACCTTC.

CDR3 nucleotides: TGCGCCAGCAGCTTAGGGGCCCCTAACGCCGGGGAGCTGTTTTTT. Amino acid sequence: CASSLGAPNAGELFF. J is TRBJ2-2 and V is TRBV5-1, with D tentatively TRBD1 (5 bases). Germline CDR1 and CDR2: SGHRS and YFSETQ. The V and J ends lost 2 bases and 6 bases respectively, with 14 bases between them. The CDR3 loop spans 15 amino acids.

The chain has TRBV10-3 and TRBJ2-3; TRBD1 agrees at 7 bases. The germline V gene encodes CDR1 ENHRY and CDR2 SYGVKD. V trimming: 3 bases; J trimming: 4 bases; junction bases outside the gene matches: 4. This CDR3 has 14 residues. CDR3 bases: TGTGCCATCAGTGAAAGCCAGGGGGCAGATACGCAGTATTTT. It yields the protein CAISESQGADTQYF.

This chain links TRBV19 with TRBJ2-1, with D uncertain. V was cut by 2 bases and J by 0 bases, with 11 bases left in between. The CDR3 length is 16 residues. Germline CDR1 and CDR2: LNHDA and SQIVND (reference sequence). The CDR3 sequence: CASSISRGSSYNEQFF. CDR3 coding DNA: TGTGCCAGTAGTATAAGTCGAGGAAGCTCCTACAATGAGCAGTTCTTC.

This clone was seen only once. The chain employs TRBV6-5 and TRBJ2-1, with D possibly being TRBD2 (6 bases). V shed 8 bases and J shed 7 bases, with 9 bases lying between them. Germline CDR1 is MNHEY and CDR2 is SVGAGI. The length of the CDR3 is 11 residues. CDR3 DNA: TGTGCCAGCGGGGGGTGGAATGAGCAGTTCTTC. Residues: CASGGWNEQFF.

The chain links TRBV11-2 to TRBJ1-5; unclear D gene. Germline CDR1 reads SGHAT; CDR2 reads FQNNGV. V lost 1 base, J lost 0 bases, and 7 bases lay in between. The CDR3 extends over 15 amino acids. This chain's CDR3 is CASSLGVNSNQPQHF. The CDR3 DNA is TGTGCCAGCAGCTTAGGTGTCAATAGCAATCAGCCCCAGCATTTT.

CDR3 region: CASSRQGPNYGYTF. In nucleotides, the CDR3 is TGTGCCAGCAGTCGGCAGGGTCCTAACTATGGCTACACCTTC. This chain links TRBV2 with TRBJ1-2, with a weak D call TRBD1 (5 bases). V lost 5 bases to trimming and J lost 0 bases, with 10 bases between them. Germline V CDR1 and CDR2: SNHLY, FYNNEI. The CDR3 totals 14 residues.

The CDR3 protein is CASRKSGTGGNYGYTF. CDR3 coding DNA: TGCGCCAGCAGGAAATCCGGGACAGGGGGCAACTATGGCTACACCTTC. The chain uses TRBV5-1 and TRBJ1-2; 12 bases are shared with TRBD1. Per germline, CDR1 SGHRS and CDR2 YFSETQ. Unmatched junction bases numbered 7, after V lost 5 bases and J lost 2 bases. This CDR3 comprises 16 residues.

The gene calls are TRBV6-5 and TRBJ2-2; no firm D call. The germline V gene encodes CDR1 MNHEY and CDR2 SVGAGI. This CDR3 is built from 14 residues. The ends were cut back, 6 bases at V and 3 bases at J, with 11 bases in the middle. CDR3 in amino acids: CASSQIEDTGELFF. The CDR3 DNA is TGTGCCAGCAGCCAGATTGAGGACACCGGGGAGCTGTTTTTT.

The chain joins TRBV5-5 to TRBJ1-4, with a possible D match to TRBD1 (5 bases). V lost 0 bases and J 7 bases, leaving 13 bases between the germline ends. The germline gives CDR1 SGHKS, CDR2 YYEKEE (reference sequence). This CDR3 is 15 amino acids long. The DNA for the CDR3 is TGTGCCAGCAGCTTGGCTGGCAGGGAAGGTGAAAAACTGTTTTTT. It translates to CASSLAGREGEKLFF.

The chain carries TRBV19 and TRBJ1-2; D is uncertain. The CDR3 runs to 13 residues. V was shortened by 4 bases and J by 3 bases, with 9 bases between the two germline ends. Germline V gene sequence: CDR1 LNHDA, CDR2 SQIVND (reference sequence). The CDR3 sequence: CASSRGLYYGYTF. The CDR3 nucleotides read TGTGCCAGTAGTAGAGGCCTGTACTATGGCTACACCTTC.